The rows below give T cell receptor beta chains drawn from one sample of a study of T-cell memory formation after mild COVID-19. TCRdb reprocessed the 5' RACE reads via MiXCR and lists one record per CDR3 protein. The sample has 150,000 to 200,000 distinct CDR3 sequences, 13% to 15% seen once. Sequencing was performed on PBMCs or a T cell subset sorted from them (not recorded which). These receptors were obtained from an adult woman who had mild COVID-19 (a few samples of this study predate the infection). Cell type and time point are not known. The CDR3 runs from the conserved cysteine through the conserved F or W. Each record gives: D gene, V gene, clone size, J gene, CDR3 DNA, CDR3 protein. A D gene is named only where the DNA matches it firmly. Not all rows give a size; the values are once, few, many and, for expanded clones, a class.

>-|TRBV4-1|-|TRBJ2-3
TGCGCCAGCAGCCAACAAAGCATAAAAGATACGCAGTATTTT
CASSQQSIKDTQYF
>-|TRBV5-1|-|TRBJ2-7
TGCGCCAGCAGCTTGGTTCCAACGGATAGCTCCTACGAGCAGTACTTC
CASSLVPTDSSYEQYF
>-|TRBV7-9|few|TRBJ1-4
TGTGCCAGCCGAGCCGGGGGTGAAAAACTGTTTTTT
CASRAGGEKLFF
>-|TRBV5-1|many|TRBJ2-5
TGCGCCAGCAGCTTGGAATTTGGGACCCAGTACTTC
CASSLEFGTQYF
>TRBD2|TRBV4-1|-|TRBJ2-7
TGCGCCAGCAGCCAAATCGGGAGGCCGGGGGAGCAGTACTTC
CASSQIGRPGEQYF
>-|TRBV10-3|-|TRBJ1-2
TGTGCCATCAGTGAGTCGGGTTCGCCAAGCTACACCTTC
CAISESGSPSYTF
>TRBD1|TRBV13|-|TRBJ2-7
TGTGCCAGCAGCGACAGGGACCACTCCTCCTACGAGCAGTACTTC
CASSDRDHSSYEQYF
>-|TRBV5-1|many|TRBJ2-3
TGCGCCAGCAGCTCCCGGACCGGGATTAGCACAGATACGCAGTATTTT
CASSSRTGISTDTQYF
>-|TRBV3-1|-|TRBJ2-7
TGTGCCAGCAGCCAAGATTCGGCTAGTAGCGTGTACTTC
CASSQDSASSVYF
>-|TRBV12-3/TRBV12-4|-|TRBJ1-1
TGTGCCAGCAGTTTAGCCACGGGGGGCACTGAAGCTTTCTTT
CASSLATGGTEAFF